Shown below are 12 T cell receptor beta chains from a single sample sequenced in a study of blood T cells in healthy people across ages. Then a second PCR, running about 6 to 11 cycles, was carried out with a sample-barcoded 5' primer and a J-beta primer mix. Each CDR3 protein gets one entry after TCRdb re-called the 5' RACE reads with MiXCR. Found here are 780,000 or so distinct CDR3 sequences, 25% of them singletons; the top ten hold under 4.5%. These data were likewise used in another study, on T cells of mothers and their children.

Sequences were obtained from blood. These receptors were taken from a boy younger than 18 in good health.

In its sample, this clonotype was seen a few times. CDR3 DNA: TGTGCCAGCAGTTACTCGATGCCGCCCAACATTCAGTACTTC. Protein product: CASSYSMPPNIQYF. The chain is built from TRBV6-2 or TRBV6-3 and TRBJ2-4; D is unresolved. V shed 0 bases and J shed 7 bases, with 10 bases lying between them. Per the germline V gene, CDR1 is MNHEY and CDR2 is SVGEGT. CDR3 length equals 14 residues.

This clonotype was picked up a small number of times. The chain links TRBV28 to TRBJ2-5, with TRBD1 matching over 8 bases. In germline, CDR1 is MDHEN, CDR2 SYDVKM. The CDR3 extends over 14 amino acids. Unmatched junction bases numbered 13, after V lost 5 bases and J lost 11 bases. CDR3 protein: CASSIWTGTEQQYF. Here the CDR3 DNA reads TGTGCCAGCAGTATCTGGACAGGGACTGAGCAGCAGTACTTC. The full variable domain, in which reference TRBV28 and TRBJ2-5 provide the parts outside the CDR3, is DVKVTQSSRYLVKRTGEKVFLECVQDMDHENMFWYRQDPGLGLRLIYFSYDVKMKEKGDIPEGYSVSREKKERFSLILESASTNQTSMYLCASSIWTGTEQQYFGPGTRLLVL.

This clonotype was seen only a few times. This chain links TRBV12-3 or TRBV12-4 with TRBJ2-5; no definite D call. With 5 bases removed from V and 0 bases from J, the gap between germline ends came to 10 bases. The CDR3 runs to 14 residues. The CDR3 reads CASSVGRNQETQYF. The DNA of the CDR3 is TGTGCCAGCAGTGTCGGACGCAACCAAGAGACCCAGTACTTC.

The chain combines TRBV6-2 or TRBV6-3 with TRBJ2-1; TRBD2 agrees at 10 bases. This CDR3 is built from 13 residues. Germline CDR1 and CDR2: MNHEY and SVGEGT. V lost 11 bases, J lost 7 bases, and 8 bases stayed unmatched. The CDR3 region has the DNA TGTGCCCACGGGTTTAGCGGGAGGAATGAGCAGTTCTTC. Translating gives CAHGFSGRNEQFF.

The chain links TRBV7-2 to TRBJ2-5; TRBD2 agrees at 7 bases. Germline trimming cut 2 bases from V and 5 bases from J; bases unmatched to any gene: 8. There are 15 residues in the CDR3. The V gene's germline CDR1 is SGHTA and CDR2 FQGNSA. CDR3 region: CASSLRDYSGETQYF. CDR3 DNA: TGTGCCAGCAGCTTAAGGGACTACTCGGGGGAGACCCAGTACTTC.

J is TRBJ2-5 and V is TRBV24-1; 10 bases match TRBD1. The J call could be wrong; TRBJ2-1 is a better fit for the DNA end. There are 15 residues in the CDR3. Germline V gene sequence: CDR1 KGHDR, CDR2 SFDVKD. As DNA, the CDR3 is TGTGCCACTAACGCCGGGACAGGGGTTTCCGATGAGCAGTTCTTC. It translates to CATNAGTGVSDEQFF.

V is TRBV5-5 and J is TRBJ2-3, with 7 nucleotides matching TRBD2. CDR1 and CDR2 (germline): SGHKS, YYEKEE (reference sequence). The CDR3 totals 17 residues. After removal of 4 bases from V and 0 bases from J, the junction contained 11 bases not matched to a gene. The DNA for the CDR3 is TGTGCCAGCAGCCCCAAGGGTGGGACTATCAGCACAGATACGCAGTATTTT. Residues: CASSPKGGTISTDTQYF.

This rearrangement joins TRBV28 to TRBJ2-5; 10 bases align to TRBD2. Looked up from germline, CDR1 is MDHEN and CDR2 is SYDVKM. The CDR3 has 16 amino acids. Unmatched junction bases numbered 5, after V lost 4 bases and J lost 0 bases. CDR3 sequence: CASSSSGGADQETQYF. The CDR3 DNA follows: TGTGCCAGCAGTTCAAGCGGGGGGGCCGACCAAGAGACCCAGTACTTC.

This chain uses TRBV7-2 with TRBJ2-5; no firm D call. With 2 bases removed from V and 2 bases from J, the gap between germline ends came to 9 bases. The CDR3 is 14 residues long. The germline gives CDR1 SGHTA, CDR2 FQGNSA. The CDR3 region is CASSLTWAQETQYF. As DNA, the CDR3 is TGTGCCAGCAGCTTAACATGGGCTCAAGAGACCCAGTACTTC.

This chain joins TRBV4-3 and TRBJ2-7, with D possibly being TRBD2 (6 bases). Trimming took off 0 bases at V and 7 bases at J, with 19 bases between the two ends. The CDR3 has 16 residues. Per germline, CDR1 LGHNA and CDR2 YSLEER. CDR3 region: CASSQEWVGGGREQYF. DNA of the CDR3: TGCGCCAGCAGCCAAGAATGGGTTGGGGGAGGCCGGGAGCAGTACTTC.

In its sample, this clonotype was seen once. The CDR3 bases are TGCGCCAGCAGCCAAGATATAGGTAGCTACGATGGGGAGCAGTACTTC. The encoded protein is CASSQDIGSYDGEQYF. The chain uses TRBV4-1 and TRBJ2-7, with no clear D. Between the trimmed V and J ends, which lost 0 bases and 7 bases, there was a span of 19 bases. The length of the CDR3 is 16 residues. Germline CDR1 reads MGHRA; CDR2 reads YSYEKL.

Worth noting for this clonotype: A read error may account for a junction end that differs from germline. The chain recombines TRBV20-1 with TRBJ2-5; 9 bases map to TRBD2. CDR3 length: 12 amino acids. Germline V gene sequence: CDR1 DFQATT, CDR2 SNEGSKA (reference sequence). The CDR3 nucleotides read TGTTCGCTAGCGGGAAGACAAGAGACCCAGTACTTC. Its translation: CSLAGRQETQYF.